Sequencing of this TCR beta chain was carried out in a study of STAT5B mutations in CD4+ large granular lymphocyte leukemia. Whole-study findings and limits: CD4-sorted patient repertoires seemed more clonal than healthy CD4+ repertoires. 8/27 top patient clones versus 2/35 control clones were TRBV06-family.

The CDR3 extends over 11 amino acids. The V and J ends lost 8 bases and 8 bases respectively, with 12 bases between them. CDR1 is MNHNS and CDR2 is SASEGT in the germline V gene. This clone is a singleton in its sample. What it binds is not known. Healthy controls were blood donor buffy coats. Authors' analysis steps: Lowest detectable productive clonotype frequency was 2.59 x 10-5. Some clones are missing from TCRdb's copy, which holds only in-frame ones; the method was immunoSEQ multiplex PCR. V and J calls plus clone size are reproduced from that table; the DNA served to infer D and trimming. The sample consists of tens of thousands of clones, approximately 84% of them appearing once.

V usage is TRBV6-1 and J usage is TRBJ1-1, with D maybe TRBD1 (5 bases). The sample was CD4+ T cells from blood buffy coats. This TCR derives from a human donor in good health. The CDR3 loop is CASRRQPEAFF. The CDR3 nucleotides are TGTGCCAGCCGCCGACAGCCCGAAGCTTTCTTT.